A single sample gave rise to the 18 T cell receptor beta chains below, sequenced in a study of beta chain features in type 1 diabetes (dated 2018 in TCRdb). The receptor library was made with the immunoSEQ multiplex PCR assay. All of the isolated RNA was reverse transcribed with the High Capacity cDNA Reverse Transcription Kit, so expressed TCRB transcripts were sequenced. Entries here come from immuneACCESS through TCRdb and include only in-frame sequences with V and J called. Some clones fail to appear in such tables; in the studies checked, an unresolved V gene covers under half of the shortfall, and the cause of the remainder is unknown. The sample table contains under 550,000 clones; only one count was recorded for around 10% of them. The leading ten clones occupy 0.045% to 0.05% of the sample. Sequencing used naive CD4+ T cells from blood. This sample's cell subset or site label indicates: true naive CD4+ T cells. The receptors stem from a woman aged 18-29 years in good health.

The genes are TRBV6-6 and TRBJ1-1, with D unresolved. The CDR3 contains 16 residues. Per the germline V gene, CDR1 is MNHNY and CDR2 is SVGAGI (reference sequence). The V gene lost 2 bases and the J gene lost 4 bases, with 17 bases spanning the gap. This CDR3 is CASSYGGEGVSTEAFF. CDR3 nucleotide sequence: TGTGCCAGCAGTTACGGCGGGGAGGGAGTTAGCACTGAAGCTTTCTTT.

The CDR3 sequence: CASSLDGLWGPYNEQFF. The DNA for the CDR3 is TGTGCCAGCAGCTTAGATGGTCTGTGGGGACCCTACAATGAGCAGTTCTTC. The rearrangement uses TRBV11-2 and TRBJ2-1; D tentatively fits TRBD1 or TRBD2 (5 bases each). Trimming left V 0 bases short and J 2 bases short, with 14 bases between. This CDR3 is built from 17 residues. CDR1 and CDR2 from the germline V gene are SGHAT and FQNNGV.

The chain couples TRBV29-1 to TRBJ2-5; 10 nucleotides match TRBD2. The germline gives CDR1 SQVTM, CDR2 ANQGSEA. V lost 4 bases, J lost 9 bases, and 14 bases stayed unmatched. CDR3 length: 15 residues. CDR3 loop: CSVALIAGGRGPQYF. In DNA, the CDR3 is TGCAGCGTTGCCCTGATAGCGGGGGGCCGTGGGCCCCAGTACTTC.

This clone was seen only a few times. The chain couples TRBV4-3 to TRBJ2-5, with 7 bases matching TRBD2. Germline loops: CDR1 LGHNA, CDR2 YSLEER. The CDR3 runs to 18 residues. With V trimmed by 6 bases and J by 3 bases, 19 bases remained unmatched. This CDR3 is CASSVGRGSGTYEETQYF. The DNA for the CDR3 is TGCGCCAGCAGTGTGGGGCGAGGGAGCGGGACCTACGAAGAGACCCAGTACTTC.

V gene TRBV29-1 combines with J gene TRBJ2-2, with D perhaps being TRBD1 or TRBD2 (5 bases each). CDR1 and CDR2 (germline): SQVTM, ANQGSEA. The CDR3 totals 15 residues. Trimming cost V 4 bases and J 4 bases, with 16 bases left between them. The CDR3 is CSVGVGQGVTGELFF. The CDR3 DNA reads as TGCAGCGTTGGGGTAGGGCAGGGAGTCACCGGGGAGCTGTTTTTT.

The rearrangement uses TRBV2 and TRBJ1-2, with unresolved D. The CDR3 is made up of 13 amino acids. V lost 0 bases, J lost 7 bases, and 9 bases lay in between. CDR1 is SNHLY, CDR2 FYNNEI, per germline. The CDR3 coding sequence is TGTGCCAGCAGTGAAGCAAGAGCCGTTGGCTACACCTTC. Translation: CASSEARAVGYTF.

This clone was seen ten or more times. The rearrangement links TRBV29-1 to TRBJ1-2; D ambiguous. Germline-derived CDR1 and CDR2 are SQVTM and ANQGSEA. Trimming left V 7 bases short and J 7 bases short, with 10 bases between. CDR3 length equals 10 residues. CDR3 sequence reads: CSASAPGYTF. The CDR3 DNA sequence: TGCAGCGCATCCGCCCCTGGCTACACCTTC.

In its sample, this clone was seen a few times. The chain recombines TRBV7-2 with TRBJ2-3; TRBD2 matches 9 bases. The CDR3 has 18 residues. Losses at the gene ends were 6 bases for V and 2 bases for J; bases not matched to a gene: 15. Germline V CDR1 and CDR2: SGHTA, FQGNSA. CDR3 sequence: CASRTPRGGGGFTDTQYF. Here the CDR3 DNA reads TGTGCCAGCAGAACCCCGCGGGGCGGGGGGGGCTTCACAGATACGCAGTATTTT.

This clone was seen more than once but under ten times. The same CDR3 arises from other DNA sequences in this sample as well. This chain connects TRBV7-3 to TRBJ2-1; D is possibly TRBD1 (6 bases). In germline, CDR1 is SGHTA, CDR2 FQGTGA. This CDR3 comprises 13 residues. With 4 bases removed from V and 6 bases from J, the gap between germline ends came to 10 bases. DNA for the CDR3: TGTGCCAGCAGCTCGACAGGTGGCAATGAGCAGTTCTTC. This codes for CASSSTGGNEQFF.

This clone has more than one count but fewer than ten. This CDR3 reads CASSSQGSYEQYF. The CDR3 region has the DNA TGTGCCAGTAGTTCTCAGGGTTCCTACGAGCAGTACTTC. The chain uses TRBV19 and TRBJ2-7; maybe TRBD1 (5 bases). CDR3 length: 13 amino acids. Deletions cut 5 bases from V and 1 base from J, with 9 bases between. The germline V gene has CDR1 LNHDA and CDR2 SQIVND (reference sequence).

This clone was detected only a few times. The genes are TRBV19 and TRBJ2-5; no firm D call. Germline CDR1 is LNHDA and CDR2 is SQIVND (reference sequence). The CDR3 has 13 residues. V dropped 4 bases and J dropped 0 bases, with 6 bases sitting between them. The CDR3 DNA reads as TGTGCCAGTAGTACTGTATACCAAGAGACCCAGTACTTC. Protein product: CASSTVYQETQYF.

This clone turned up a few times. Here the CDR3 reads CASSLVRVRPDTQYF. The CDR3 region has the DNA TGTGCCAGCAGCTTAGTCAGGGTTCGGCCAGATACGCAGTATTTT. V is TRBV7-9 and J is TRBJ2-3, with D perhaps TRBD1 (5 bases). Germline assignment: CDR1 SEHNR and CDR2 FQNEAQ (reference sequence). Trimming took 1 base from V and 4 from J, leaving 12 bases between them. The CDR3 covers 15 residues.

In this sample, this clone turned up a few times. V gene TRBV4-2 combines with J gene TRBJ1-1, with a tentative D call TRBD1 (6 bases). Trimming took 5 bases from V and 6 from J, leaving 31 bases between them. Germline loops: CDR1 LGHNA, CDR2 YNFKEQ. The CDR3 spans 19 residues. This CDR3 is CASSSKPPTSGGPGPEAFF. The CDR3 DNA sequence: TGTGCCAGCAGCTCTAAGCCTCCCACCTCGGGGGGCCCGGGGCCTGAAGCTTTCTTT.

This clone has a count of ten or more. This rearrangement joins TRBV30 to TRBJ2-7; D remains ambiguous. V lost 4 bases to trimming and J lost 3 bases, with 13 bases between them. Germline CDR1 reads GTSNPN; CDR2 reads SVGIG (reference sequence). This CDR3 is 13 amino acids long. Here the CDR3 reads CAWNRRRIYEQYF. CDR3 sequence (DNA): TGTGCCTGGAACCGTCGGCGGATCTACGAGCAGTACTTC.

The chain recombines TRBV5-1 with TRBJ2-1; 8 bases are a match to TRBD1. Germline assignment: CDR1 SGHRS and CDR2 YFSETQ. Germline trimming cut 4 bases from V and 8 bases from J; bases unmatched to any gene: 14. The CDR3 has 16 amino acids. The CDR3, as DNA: TGCGCCAGCAGCATCCATAAGACAGGGGTCAGGGATGAGCAGTTCTTC. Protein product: CASSIHKTGVRDEQFF.

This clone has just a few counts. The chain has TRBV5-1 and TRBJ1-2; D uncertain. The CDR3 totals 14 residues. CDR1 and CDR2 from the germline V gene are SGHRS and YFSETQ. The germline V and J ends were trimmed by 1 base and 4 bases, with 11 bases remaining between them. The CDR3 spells CASSLYTETYGYTF. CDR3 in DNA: TGCGCCAGCAGCTTGTATACAGAGACCTATGGCTACACCTTC.

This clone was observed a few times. The CDR3 DNA sequence: TGTGCCAGTAGTGTCGGACAGGTTGGAAAACAAGAGACCCAGTACTTC. This translates into CASSVGQVGKQETQYF. The V call is TRBV19, the J call TRBJ2-5, with 7 bases matching TRBD1. Germline trimming cut 5 bases from V and 2 bases from J; bases unmatched to any gene: 11. From germline, CDR1 is LNHDA and CDR2 SQIVND (reference sequence). The CDR3 is 16 residues long. The entire variable domain, with the rest obtained from reference TRBV19 and TRBJ2-5, is as follows: DGGITQSPKYLFRKEGQNVTLSCEQNLNHDAMYWYRQDPGQGLRLIYYSQIVNDFQKGDIAEGYSVSREKKESFPLTVTSAQKNPTAFYLCASSVGQVGKQETQYFGPGTRLLVL.

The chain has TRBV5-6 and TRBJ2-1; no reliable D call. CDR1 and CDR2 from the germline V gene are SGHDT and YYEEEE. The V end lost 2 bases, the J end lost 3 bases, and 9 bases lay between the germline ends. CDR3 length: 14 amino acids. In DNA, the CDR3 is TGTGCCAGCAGCTTAGTGGGCCACTACAATGAGCAGTTCTTC. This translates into CASSLVGHYNEQFF.